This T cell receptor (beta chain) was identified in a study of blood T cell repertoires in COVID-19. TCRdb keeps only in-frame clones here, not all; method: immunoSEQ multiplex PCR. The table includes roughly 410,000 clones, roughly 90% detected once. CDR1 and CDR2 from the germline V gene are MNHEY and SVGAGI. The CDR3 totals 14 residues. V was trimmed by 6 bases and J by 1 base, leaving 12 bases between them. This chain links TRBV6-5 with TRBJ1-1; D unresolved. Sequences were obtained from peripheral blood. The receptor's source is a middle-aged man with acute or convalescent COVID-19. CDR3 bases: TGTGCCAGCAGAGTACAACCGGGGAACACTGAAGCTTTCTTT. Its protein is CASRVQPGNTEAFF.